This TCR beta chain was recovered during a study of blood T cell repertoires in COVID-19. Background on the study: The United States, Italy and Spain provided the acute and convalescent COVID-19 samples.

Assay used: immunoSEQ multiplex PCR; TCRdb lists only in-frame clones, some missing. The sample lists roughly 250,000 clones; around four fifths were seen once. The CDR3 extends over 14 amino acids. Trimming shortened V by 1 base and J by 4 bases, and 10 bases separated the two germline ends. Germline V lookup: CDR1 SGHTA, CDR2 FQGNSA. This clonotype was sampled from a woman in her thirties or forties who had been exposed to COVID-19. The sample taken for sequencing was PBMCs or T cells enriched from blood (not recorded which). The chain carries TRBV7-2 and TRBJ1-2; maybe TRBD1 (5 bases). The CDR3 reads CASSLDLGVYGYTF. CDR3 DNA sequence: TGTGCCAGCAGCTTAGATCTAGGGGTCTATGGCTACACCTTC.